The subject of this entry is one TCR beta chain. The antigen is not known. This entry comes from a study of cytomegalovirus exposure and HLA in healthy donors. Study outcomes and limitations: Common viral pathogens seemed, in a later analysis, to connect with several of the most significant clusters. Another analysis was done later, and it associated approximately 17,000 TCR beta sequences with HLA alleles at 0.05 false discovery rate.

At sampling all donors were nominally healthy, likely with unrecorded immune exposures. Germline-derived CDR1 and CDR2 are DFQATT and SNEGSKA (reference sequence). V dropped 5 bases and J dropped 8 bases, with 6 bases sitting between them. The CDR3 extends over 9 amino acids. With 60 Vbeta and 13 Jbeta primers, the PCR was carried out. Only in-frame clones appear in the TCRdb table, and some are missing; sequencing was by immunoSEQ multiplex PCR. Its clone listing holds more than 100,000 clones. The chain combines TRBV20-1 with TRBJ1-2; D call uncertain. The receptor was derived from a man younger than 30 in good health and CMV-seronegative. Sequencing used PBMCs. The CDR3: CSAPSGYTF. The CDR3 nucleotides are TGCAGTGCTCCCTCCGGCTACACCTTC.